A selection of T cell receptor beta chains follows, all from one sample in a study of blood T cell repertoires in COVID-19. Clones were sequenced by immunoSEQ multiplex PCR, and TCRdb holds only the in-frame ones, with some missing. The sample has about 99,000 clones, roughly 82% seen once. Material for sequencing was peripheral blood. The receptors stem from a human donor in a cohort sampled during active COVID-19. The CDR3 runs from the conserved cysteine through the conserved F or W. A D gene is named only where the DNA matches it firmly. A clone size is listed for some rows: how often the clone was seen (once, few, many), or a class if it is expanded.

j_gene | abundance | v_gene | d_gene | CDR3aa | CDR3nt
TRBJ2-2 | NA | TRBV6-5 | NA | CASSRNGGTGELFF | TGTGCCAGCAGCCGTAACGGTGGCACCGGGGAGCTGTTTTTT
TRBJ1-1 | few | TRBV4-3 | NA | CASSQGAGETEAFF | TGCGCCAGCAGCCAAGGGGCCGGTGAGACTGAAGCTTTCTTT
TRBJ2-1 | NA | TRBV19 | NA | CASSALGGAAYNEQFF | TGTGCCAGTAGTGCCCTGGGGGGGGCCGCCTACAATGAGCAGTTCTTC
TRBJ1-3 | NA | TRBV4-1 | TRBD1 | CASSQGGTGGNTIYF | TGCGCCAGCAGCCAGGGGGGGACAGGCGGAAACACCATATATTTT
TRBJ1-3 | NA | TRBV19 | NA | CASSIPHEGNTIYF | TGTGCCAGTAGCATCCCACACGAAGGAAACACCATATATTTT
TRBJ1-2 | NA | TRBV4-1 | TRBD1 | CASRTGDYGYTF | TGCGCCAGTAGGACAGGGGACTATGGCTACACCTTC
TRBJ1-2 | NA | TRBV5-1 | TRBD1 | CASSGGQGESRPYGYTF | TGCGCCAGCAGCGGAGGACAGGGGGAAAGCCGGCCCTATGGCTACACCTTC
TRBJ2-1 | NA | TRBV7-8 | TRBD2 | CASSHRAGVVYNEQFF | TGTGCCAGCAGCCACCGAGCGGGGGTAGTCTACAATGAGCAGTTCTTC
TRBJ2-1 | NA | TRBV11-3 | TRBD1 | CASSPGTGTYNEQFF | TGTGCCAGCAGCCCCGGGACAGGGACCTACAATGAGCAGTTCTTC
TRBJ2-3 | NA | TRBV5-1 | TRBD2 | CASSLSGGANTQYF | TGCGCCAGCAGCTTAAGCGGGGGTGCGAATACGCAGTATTTT
TRBJ1-1 | NA | TRBV5-1 | NA | CASSLAAGGTEAFF | TGCGCCAGCAGCTTGGCCGCTGGAGGCACTGAAGCTTTCTTT
TRBJ1-1 | NA | TRBV19 | TRBD1 | CASETGGRNTEAFF | TGTGCCAGTGAAACAGGGGGGAGGAACACTGAAGCTTTCTTT
TRBJ2-3 | NA | TRBV5-1 | NA | CASSLTHTDTQYF | TGCGCCAGCAGCTTGACACACACAGATACGCAGTATTTT
TRBJ2-1 | NA | TRBV3-1/TRBV3-2 | TRBD2 | CASSHRVSGGRQFF | TGTGCCAGCAGCCATAGGGTTAGCGGGGGGAGGCAGTTCTTC
TRBJ2-7 | NA | TRBV27 | TRBD1 | CASSFGQGGVNEQYF | TGTGCCAGCAGTTTTGGACAGGGCGGGGTTAACGAGCAGTACTTC
TRBJ1-3 | NA | TRBV7-9 | NA | CASSLYSPGIGGNTIYF | TGTGCCAGCAGCTTATATTCCCCCGGGATAGGCGGAAACACCATATATTTT
TRBJ2-1 | NA | TRBV7-2 | TRBD2 | CASSLGGTTKEFF | TGTGCCAGCAGCTTAGGGGGGACTACCAAGGAGTTCTTC
TRBJ2-1 | few | TRBV9 | TRBD1 | CASSLGQVGAYNEQFF | TGTGCCAGCAGCTTAGGACAGGTTGGGGCATACAATGAGCAGTTCTTC
TRBJ1-1 | few | TRBV4-3 | NA | CASSLTLTQNTEAFF | TGCGCCAGCAGCTTGACATTGACCCAGAACACTGAAGCTTTCTTT
TRBJ2-1 | NA | TRBV5-1 | NA | CASSLRLASGNEQFF | TGCGCCAGCAGCTTGAGGCTAGCCTCAGGCAATGAGCAGTTCTTC
TRBJ1-1 | NA | TRBV12-3/TRBV12-4 | NA | CASRGGRFEAFF | TGTGCCAGCAGAGGCGGGCGTTTTGAAGCTTTCTTT
TRBJ1-5 | NA | TRBV7-2 | TRBD1 | CASSADRGNQPQHF | TGTGCCAGCAGCGCGGACAGGGGGAATCAGCCCCAGCATTTT
TRBJ2-3 | NA | TRBV2 | NA | CASRGRGTDTQYF | TGTGCCAGCAGAGGGAGGGGGACAGATACGCAGTATTTT
TRBJ2-1 | NA | TRBV10-3 | NA | CASGEGGGTNEQFF | TGTGCCAGTGGAGAGGGGGGGGGCACCAATGAGCAGTTCTTC
TRBJ1-6 | NA | TRBV4-3 | NA | CASSQERVTNSPLHF | TGCGCCAGCAGCCAAGAGCGGGTCACCAATTCACCCCTCCACTTT
TRBJ1-1 | NA | TRBV2 | TRBD1 | CASTQGDTEAFF | TGTGCCAGCACCCAGGGGGACACTGAAGCTTTCTTT
TRBJ2-3 | few | TRBV5-1 | TRBD1 | CASSETPGQGTDTQYF | TGCGCCAGCAGCGAAACCCCGGGACAGGGTACAGATACGCAGTATTTT
TRBJ1-2 | NA | TRBV18 | TRBD1 | CASSPTGGDGYTF | TGTGCCAGCTCACCAACAGGGGGCGATGGCTACACCTTC
TRBJ2-1 | NA | TRBV10-3 | TRBD2 | CAISESGSSGGANEQFF | TGTGCCATCAGTGAGTCTGGATCTAGCGGGGGGGCCAATGAGCAGTTCTTC
TRBJ1-2 | NA | TRBV5-1 | NA | CASRRGSGDGYTF | TGCGCCAGCAGACGAGGCAGCGGTGATGGCTACACCTTC
TRBJ2-7 | NA | TRBV21-1 | NA | CASSFCSSYEQYF | TGTGCCAGCAGCTTTTGTAGCTCCTACGAGCAGTACTTC
TRBJ2-3 | NA | TRBV6-5 | NA | CASTFSSDTQYF | TGTGCCAGCACCTTCTCGTCGGATACGCAGTATTTT
TRBJ1-6 | NA | TRBV12-5 | NA | CASGPGSGSPLHF | TGTGCTAGTGGCCCAGGGTCGGGTTCACCCCTCCACTTT
TRBJ2-5 | NA | TRBV11-3 | TRBD2 | CASSLRLAGGQETQYF | TGTGCCAGCAGTTTACGACTAGCGGGGGGACAAGAGACCCAGTACTTC
TRBJ1-5 | NA | TRBV5-1 | NA | CASSLDGGNQPQHF | TGCGCCAGCAGCTTGGACGGGGGTAATCAGCCCCAGCATTTT
TRBJ1-1 | NA | TRBV9 | NA | CASSVQGGGTEAFF | TGTGCCAGCAGCGTTCAGGGAGGAGGCACTGAAGCTTTCTTT
TRBJ1-1 | NA | TRBV18 | NA | CASSPPRGSGGAGNTEAFF | TGTGCCAGCTCACCTCCTAGGGGGTCCGGGGGGGCAGGCAACACTGAAGCTTTCTTT
TRBJ1-3 | NA | TRBV5-1 | NA | CASSLESRLGGNTIYF | TGCGCCAGCAGCTTGGAGAGTCGGCTAGGAGGAAACACCATATATTTT
TRBJ1-6 | large | TRBV6-2/TRBV6-3 | NA | CASSYWDIRNSPLHF | TGTGCCAGCAGTTATTGGGACATCCGTAATTCACCCCTCCACTTT
TRBJ2-7 | once | TRBV6-5 | TRBD2 | CASRTSGVISYEQYF | TGTGCCAGCAGAACTAGCGGGGTTATCTCCTACGAGCAGTACTTC